The 21 T cell receptor beta chains presented below share a single source sample, sequenced in a study of blood T cell repertoires in COVID-19. TCRdb's table, derived via immunoSEQ multiplex PCR, lists solely in-frame clones and lacks some. This table holds more than 200,000 clones, 65% to 85% found once. Sample: PBMCs or T cells enriched from blood (not recorded which). The receptors stem from a woman between 40 and 50 years old with acute COVID-19.

V gene TRBV9 combines with J gene TRBJ1-1; tentative D call: TRBD1 (5 bases). V was pared by 2 bases and J by 3 bases, with 20 bases between. Germline lookup yields CDR1 SGDLS and CDR2 YYNGEE. This CDR3 has 17 residues. The CDR3 coding sequence is TGTGCCAGCAGCGTCTCAATCAGGGCAGGGCAGGACACTGAAGCTTTCTTT. Protein sequence: CASSVSIRAGQDTEAFF. Together with reference TRBV9 and TRBJ1-1, the CDR3 gives the full variable domain: DSGVTQTPKHLITATGQRVTLRCSPRSGDLSVYWYQQSLDQGLQFLIQYYNGEERAKGNILERFSAQQFPDLHSELNLSSLELGDSALYFCASSVSIRAGQDTEAFFGQGTRLTVV.

The gene calls are TRBV7-3 and TRBJ1-6; 7 nucleotides agree with TRBD1. The CDR3 has 16 residues. J lost 9 bases, V lost 6 bases, and 14 bases had no gene match. From germline, CDR1 is SGHTA and CDR2 FQGTGA. CDR3 residues: CASSHKPQGSRSPLHF. For the CDR3, the DNA is TGTGCCAGCAGTCACAAACCACAGGGGTCTCGTTCACCCCTCCACTTT. Filled out from reference TRBV7-3 and TRBJ1-6, the complete variable domain reads GAGVSQTPSNKVTEKGKYVELRCDPISGHTALYWYRQSLGQGPEFLIYFQGTGAADDSGLPNDRFFAVRPEGSVSTLKIQRTERGDSAVYLCASSHKPQGSRSPLHFGNGTRLTVT.

This chain links TRBV28 with TRBJ2-5; D might be TRBD2 (7 bases). CDR1 is MDHEN and CDR2 is SYDVKM in the germline V gene. This CDR3 has 16 residues. V lost 2 bases and J 1 base, leaving 14 bases between the germline ends. CDR3 coding DNA: TGTGCCAGCAGTTTACGGGGGGCACGGGGCCAAGAGACCCAGTACTTC. This codes for CASSLRGARGQETQYF.

The V and J genes are TRBV14 and TRBJ2-7; D perhaps matches TRBD2 (6 bases). The CDR3 runs 15 residues. Germline V gene data show CDR1 as SGHDN and CDR2 as FVKESK. V shed 6 bases and J shed 0 bases, with 15 bases lying between them. Written as DNA, the CDR3 is TGTGCCAGCAGTCGTGGGGGGAGAAGCTCCTACGAGCAGTACTTC. This translates into CASSRGGRSSYEQYF.

The rearrangement joins TRBV6-5 to TRBJ1-1; 7 nucleotides agree with TRBD1. The CDR3 is 15 amino acids. Germline assignment: CDR1 MNHEY and CDR2 SVGAGI. The V segment lost 7 bases and the J segment 5 bases; nucleotides outside the gene matches: 13. For the CDR3, the DNA is TGTGCCAGCACCCTGGAGGGGGCCGGAGGAACTGAAGCTTTCTTT. The encoded protein is CASTLEGAGGTEAFF.

In regard to this clone: The same CDR3 can be traced to other DNA sequences in this sample. The chain has TRBV5-1 and TRBJ1-4; TRBD1 matches 7 bases. Germline-derived CDR1 and CDR2 are SGHRS and YFSETQ. CDR3 length: 15 amino acids. Trimming at V came to 0 bases and at J to 6 bases, leaving 5 bases not matched to a gene. The CDR3 reads CASSLGGRGDEKLFF. CDR3 bases: TGCGCCAGCAGCTTGGGAGGCAGGGGGGATGAAAAACTGTTTTTT. The complete variable domain, with remaining parts taken from reference TRBV5-1 and TRBJ1-4, reads KAGVTQTPRYLIKTRGQQVTLSCSPISGHRSVSWYQQTPGQGLQFLFEYFSETQRNKGNFPGRFSGRQFSNSRSEMNVSTLELGDSALYLCASSLGGRGDEKLFFGSGTQLSVL.

This clone was observed a few times. CDR3 protein: CASSSRYSNQPQHF. CDR3 sequence (DNA): TGTGCCAGTAGTTCCCGTTATAGCAATCAGCCCCAGCATTTT. The V call is TRBV19, the J call TRBJ1-5, with unresolved D. Trimming removed 5 bases at V and 0 bases at J, with 8 bases between. This CDR3 has 14 amino acids. Germline V lookup: CDR1 LNHDA, CDR2 SQIVND (reference sequence).

The chain is built from TRBV7-6 and TRBJ2-5, with 14 bases that match TRBD2. The CDR3 loop spans 18 amino acids. Germline V lookup: CDR1 SGHVS, CDR2 FNYEAQ. V lost 5 bases, J lost 1 base, and 9 bases stayed unmatched. The CDR3 is CASSLRTSGGSRQETQYF. The CDR3, as DNA: TGTGCCAGCAGCCTAAGGACTAGCGGGGGGTCACGCCAAGAGACCCAGTACTTC.

This clone appeared a single time. The J gene is TRBJ1-5, the V gene TRBV7-9; maybe TRBD1 (6 bases). V dropped 1 base and J dropped 3 bases, with 13 bases sitting between them. Germline lookup yields CDR1 SEHNR and CDR2 FQNEAQ (reference sequence). This CDR3 comprises 16 residues. This CDR3 is CASSLGADRFNQPQHF. CDR3 in DNA: TGTGCCAGCAGCTTAGGGGCGGACAGATTCAATCAGCCCCAGCATTTT.

The chain is built from TRBV13 and TRBJ1-1; 7 nucleotides line up with TRBD1. CDR3 length equals 15 residues. Trimming took 4 bases from V and 1 from J; bases not matched to a gene: 6. In germline, CDR1 is PRHDT, CDR2 FYEKMQ (reference sequence). CDR3 sequence: CASSSYRGENTEAFF. The DNA for the CDR3 is TGTGCCAGCAGCTCGTACAGGGGTGAGAACACTGAAGCTTTCTTT.

The CDR3 spells CASSQAGGRETQYF. The CDR3 region has the DNA TGTGCCAGCAGCCAAGCAGGGGGCAGAGAGACCCAGTACTTC. The rearrangement joins TRBV7-2 to TRBJ2-5, with 8 bases identical to TRBD1. The ends lost 5 bases at V and 4 bases at J; junction bases unmatched: 6. The CDR3 has 14 residues. Germline V CDR1 and CDR2: SGHTA, FQGNSA.

The CDR3 nucleotides read TGCGCCAGCAGTTTTAAGAGCTCTTATGAAAAACTGTTTTTT. Translating gives CASSFKSSYEKLFF. The rearrangement joins TRBV10-1 to TRBJ1-4; no firm D call. The CDR3 length is 14 residues. Per the germline V gene, CDR1 is WNHNN and CDR2 is SYGVQD (reference sequence). Deletions cut 5 bases from V and 6 bases from J, with 13 bases between.

This clone appeared many times. The CDR3 nucleotides are TGTGCCTGGAGTGTAAGGGGAAGAAACACCATATATTTT. Its protein is CAWSVRGRNTIYF. V gene TRBV30 combines with J gene TRBJ1-3, with D possibly being TRBD1 (5 bases). Per the germline V gene, CDR1 is GTSNPN and CDR2 is SVGIG (reference sequence). The germline V and J ends were trimmed by 0 bases and 5 bases, with 8 bases remaining between them. There are 13 residues in the CDR3.

This chain uses TRBV7-2 with TRBJ2-5; 10 nucleotides line up with TRBD2. V trimming: 2 bases; J trimming: 4 bases; junction bases outside the gene matches: 7. From germline, CDR1 is SGHTA and CDR2 FQGNSA. The CDR3 contains 16 residues. CDR3 residues: CASSLSVLAGRETQYF. As DNA, the CDR3 is TGTGCCAGCAGCTTAAGTGTACTAGCGGGAAGAGAGACCCAGTACTTC. The entire variable domain, with the rest obtained from reference TRBV7-2 and TRBJ2-5, is as follows: GAGVSQSPSNKVTEKGKDVELRCDPISGHTALYWYRQSLGQGLEFLIYFQGNSAPDKSGLPSDRFSAERTGGSVSTLTIQRTQQEDSAVYLCASSLSVLAGRETQYFGPGTRLLVL.

This clone was counted between two and nine times. The chain joins TRBV30 to TRBJ1-5; 7 bases agree with TRBD1. Germline V gene lookup returns CDR1 GTSNPN and CDR2 SVGIG (reference sequence). V shed 2 bases, J shed 7 bases, and the junction held 8 bases outside the gene matches. The CDR3 spans 14 residues. The CDR3 nucleotides read TGTGCCTGGAGTCCAATGACAGGGCAACAGCCCCAGCATTTT. Its protein is CAWSPMTGQQPQHF.

The chain uses TRBV3-1 (or the pseudogene TRBV3-2) and TRBJ2-7; D perhaps matches TRBD1 (5 bases). The V and J ends lost 1 base and 8 bases respectively, with 12 bases between them. Per the germline V gene, CDR1 is LGHDT and CDR2 is YNNKEL (reference sequence). The CDR3 extends over 13 amino acids. CDR3 in amino acids: CASSQAPDRQQYF. CDR3 bases: TGTGCCAGCAGCCAAGCCCCAGACAGACAGCAGTACTTC.

The gene calls are TRBV7-9 and TRBJ1-2; TRBD1 is a possible D gene (6 bases). Germline V gene data show CDR1 as SEHNR and CDR2 as FQNEAQ (reference sequence). This CDR3 contains 13 residues. V lost 5 bases to trimming and J lost 5 bases, with 12 bases between them. CDR3 bases: TGTGCCAGCAGCCCGTACAGGGAGTATGGCTACACCTTC. Amino acids: CASSPYREYGYTF. Supplemented by reference TRBV7-9 and TRBJ1-2, the full variable domain reads DTGVSQNPRHKITKRGQNVTFRCDPISEHNRLYWYRQTLGQGPEFLTYFQNEAQLEKSRLLSDRFSAERPKGSFSTLEIQRTEQGDSAMYLCASSPYREYGYTFGSGTRLTVV.

The chain combines TRBV10-2 with TRBJ1-6; 7 positions agree with TRBD1. In germline, CDR1 is WSHSY, CDR2 SAAADI. After removal of 3 bases from V and 7 bases from J, the junction contained 12 bases not matched to a gene. There are 17 residues in the CDR3. CDR3 coding DNA: TGCGCCAGCAGTGATCTAATACAGACAGGGCGAAATTCACCCCTCCACTTT. It specifies CASSDLIQTGRNSPLHF.

This chain links TRBV20-1 with TRBJ1-5, with D possibly being TRBD1 (5 bases). Germline V gene lookup returns CDR1 DFQATT and CDR2 SNEGSKA (reference sequence). The CDR3 consists of 13 residues. Trimming removed 3 bases at V and 5 bases at J, with 11 bases between. CDR3 sequence: CSASRQRDQPQHF. The CDR3 DNA reads TGCAGTGCTAGTAGACAGCGCGATCAGCCCCAGCATTTT.

This chain uses TRBV14 with TRBJ1-1; maybe TRBD1 (5 bases). The CDR3 runs to 13 residues. Germline values: CDR1 SGHDN, CDR2 FVKESK. Deletions cut 6 bases from V and 5 bases from J, with 13 bases between. For the CDR3, the DNA is TGTGCCAGCAGTCCGGGGGTCAGGACTGAAGCTTTCTTT. Its protein is CASSPGVRTEAFF.

The chain combines TRBV9 with TRBJ1-1, with TRBD1 matching over 11 bases. The CDR3 length is 19 residues. The V gene's germline CDR1 is SGDLS and CDR2 YYNGEE. Unmatched junction bases numbered 15, after V lost 4 bases and J lost 1 base. The DNA for the CDR3 is TGTGCCAGCAGCTCTTTGGACAGGGGGCAATTTGATGGGAACACTGAAGCTTTCTTT. The encoded protein is CASSSLDRGQFDGNTEAFF.